Each of the 30 T cell receptor beta chains below was sequenced from the same sample in a study of blood T cell repertoires in COVID-19. Sequenced by immunoSEQ multiplex PCR; TCRdb stores in-frame clones only, minus some. The sample yields approximately 240,000 clones, less than 90% seen once. Sequencing was done on a sample of peripheral blood. The receptors were gathered from a woman older than 75 with active or convalescent COVID-19.

The CDR3 region is CATVQTGGGNQPQHF. DNA of the CDR3: TGTGCCACAGTGCAGACAGGGGGCGGCAATCAGCCCCAGCATTTT. This chain links TRBV7-2 with TRBJ1-5, with 10 bases identical to TRBD1. The CDR3 sequence is 15 residues long. Trimming at V came to 10 bases and at J to 2 bases, leaving 8 bases not matched to a gene. Germline lookup yields CDR1 SGHTA and CDR2 FQGNSA. Variable domain in full (rest from reference TRBV7-2 and TRBJ1-5): GAGVSQSPSNKVTEKGKDVELRCDPISGHTALYWYRQSLGQGLEFLIYFQGNSAPDKSGLPSDRFSAERTGGSVSTLTIQRTQQEDSAVYLCATVQTGGGNQPQHFGDGTRLSIL.

V gene TRBV3-1 (or the pseudogene TRBV3-2) combines with J gene TRBJ1-1; D unresolved. V was cut by 0 bases and J by 5 bases, with 10 bases left in between. The CDR3 loop spans 14 amino acids. CDR1 is LGHDT and CDR2 is YNNKEL in the germline V gene (reference sequence). CDR3 amino acids: CASSQDGGRTEAFF. DNA of the CDR3: TGTGCCAGCAGCCAAGATGGAGGGAGGACTGAAGCTTTCTTT.

V usage is TRBV11-3 and J usage is TRBJ1-3; D ambiguous. The ends were cut back, 3 bases at V and 0 bases at J, with 15 bases in the middle. The V gene's germline CDR1 is SGHNT and CDR2 YENEEA. There are 17 residues in the CDR3. Here the CDR3 DNA reads TGTGCCAGCAGCTTGTTCGGGAGGCCCTCCTCTGGAAACACCATATATTTT. As protein: CASSLFGRPSSGNTIYF.

This clone came up a few times. The rearrangement uses TRBV5-1 and TRBJ2-7, with 9 nucleotides matching TRBD2. Looked up from germline, CDR1 is SGHRS and CDR2 is YFSETQ. Trimming removed 0 bases from V and 7 bases from J; junction bases left unmatched: 5. The CDR3 covers 14 residues. CDR3 nucleotides: TGCGCCAGCAGCTTGGGTACCCTAGCGGGAGAGCAGTACTTC. The encoded protein is CASSLGTLAGEQYF.

This clone was seen only a few times. The chain employs TRBV29-1 and TRBJ1-3; 7 bases match TRBD1. Germline trimming cut 4 bases from V and 4 bases from J; bases unmatched to any gene: 1. There are 12 residues in the CDR3. Per germline, CDR1 SQVTM and CDR2 ANQGSEA. CDR3 amino acids: CSVGQGGNTIYF. The CDR3 coding sequence is TGCAGCGTTGGACAGGGCGGAAACACCATATATTTT.

The V call is TRBV30, the J call TRBJ1-1; TRBD1 aligns across 11 bases. This CDR3 has 15 residues. With V trimmed by 1 base and J by 6 bases, 7 bases remained unmatched. Germline V gene sequence: CDR1 GTSNPN, CDR2 SVGIG (reference sequence). CDR3 bases: TGTGCCTGGAGTGCGGGGACAGGGGGATATCCTGAAGCTTTCTTT. It encodes CAWSAGTGGYPEAFF.

Of note for this clone: Within the sample, other DNA sequences also encode this same CDR3. This sequence joins TRBV7-3 and TRBJ2-1; 12 bases agree with TRBD2. Germline loops: CDR1 SGHTA, CDR2 FQGTGA. V shed 4 bases and J 12 bases; nucleotides not matched to a gene: 1. The CDR3 totals 12 residues. CDR3 nucleotides: TGTGCCAGCAGCTCACTAGCGGGGGGGCAGTTCTTC. Translated, it gives CASSSLAGGQFF.

The chain recombines TRBV5-1 with TRBJ2-3, with D perhaps TRBD2 (5 bases). Looked up from germline, CDR1 is SGHRS and CDR2 is YFSETQ. With 7 bases removed from V and 1 base from J, the gap between germline ends came to 13 bases. CDR3 size: 14 residues. CDR3 nucleotide sequence: TGCGCCAGCTGCCCGGGGAGTCGCACAGATACGCAGTATTTT. Translated: CASCPGSRTDTQYF.

The chain recombines TRBV7-2 with TRBJ2-1; D not certain. Per the germline V gene, CDR1 is SGHTA and CDR2 is FQGNSA. The CDR3 totals 14 residues. V shed 5 bases and J shed 3 bases, with 11 bases lying between them. CDR3 coding DNA: TGTGCCAGCAGCCCGGGTTCCCACTACAATGAGCAGTTCTTC. It is translated as CASSPGSHYNEQFF.

This chain uses TRBV29-1 with TRBJ2-2, with D perhaps matching TRBD1 (5 bases). CDR1 and CDR2 (germline): SQVTM, ANQGSEA. This CDR3 region has 14 residues. V was shortened by 2 bases and J by 0 bases, with 7 bases between the two germline ends. The CDR3 DNA reads as TGCAGCGTTGAACCGACAGCGAACACCGGGGAGCTGTTTTTT. This encodes CSVEPTANTGELFF.

This clone was recorded only once. The chain recombines TRBV11-2 with TRBJ2-3; 15 nucleotides match TRBD2. Trimming removed 5 bases from V and 0 bases from J; junction bases left unmatched: 6. The CDR3 covers 18 residues. Germline values: CDR1 SGHAT, CDR2 FQNNGV. The CDR3 here is CASSPGLAGGPSTDTQYF. CDR3 coding DNA: TGTGCCAGCAGCCCTGGACTAGCGGGGGGGCCGAGCACAGATACGCAGTATTTT.

This chain uses TRBV19 with TRBJ2-1, with D maybe TRBD1 (5 bases). Germline CDR1 LNHDA, CDR2 SQIVND (reference sequence). Trimming shortened V by 8 bases and J by 7 bases, and 18 bases separated the two germline ends. The CDR3 runs to 14 residues. CDR3 nucleotide sequence: TGTGCCAGTGCGCCAGGGCGGACACTGAATGAGCAGTTCTTC. Amino acids: CASAPGRTLNEQFF.

The gene calls are TRBV28 and TRBJ1-6; TRBD1 agrees at 7 bases. The junction had 6 bases not matched to a gene; V was cut back by 7 bases and J by 0 bases. Germline V gives CDR1 MDHEN, CDR2 SYDVKM. The CDR3 is 16 amino acids. CDR3 in amino acids: CASKGTAFSYNSPLHF. In DNA form, the CDR3 reads TGTGCCAGCAAAGGGACAGCCTTCTCCTATAATTCACCCCTCCACTTT. The whole variable domain, filled in from reference TRBV28 and TRBJ1-6, reads DVKVTQSSRYLVKRTGEKVFLECVQDMDHENMFWYRQDPGLGLRLIYFSYDVKMKEKGDIPEGYSVSREKKERFSLILESASTNQTSMYLCASKGTAFSYNSPLHFGNGTRLTVT.

CDR3: CASSLQVNTEAFF. The CDR3 DNA follows: TGTGCCAGCAGCCTTCAGGTGAACACTGAAGCTTTCTTT. This chain uses TRBV9 with TRBJ1-1; D is uncertain. The germline CDR1 and CDR2 sequences are SGDLS and YYNGEE. V was trimmed by 4 bases and J by 0 bases, leaving 7 bases between them. The CDR3 has 13 residues.

This chain uses TRBV5-6 with TRBJ2-3; TRBD2 matches 9 bases. Germline assignment: CDR1 SGHDT and CDR2 YYEEEE. V lost 4 bases to trimming and J lost 6 bases; unmatched junction nucleotides: 12. This CDR3 has 16 amino acids. CDR3 in DNA: TGTGCCAGCAGCCCTGTGATTAGCGGGGGTTCGGATACGCAGTATTTT. It is translated as CASSPVISGGSDTQYF. The whole variable domain, remainder taken from reference TRBV5-6 and TRBJ2-3, is DAGVTQSPTHLIKTRGQQVTLRCSPKSGHDTVSWYQQALGQGPQFIFQYYEEEERQRGNFPDRFSGHQFPNYSSELNVNALLLGDSALYLCASSPVISGGSDTQYFGPGTRLTVL.

J is TRBJ1-4 and V is TRBV29-1; a weak D match, TRBD1 (6 bases). V lost 2 bases, J lost 8 bases, and 15 bases lay in between. The CDR3 extends over 14 amino acids. From germline, CDR1 is SQVTM and CDR2 ANQGSEA. In DNA form, the CDR3 reads TGCAGCGTTGAATACAGGGTGGGGGTGGAAAAACTGTTTTTT. This codes for CSVEYRVGVEKLFF.

This clone was seen once. J is TRBJ1-1 and V is TRBV30, with D uncertain. CDR3 length equals 13 residues. Germline V gene lookup returns CDR1 GTSNPN and CDR2 SVGIG (reference sequence). V was shortened by 4 bases and J by 1 base, with 10 bases between the two germline ends. CDR3 DNA sequence: TGTGCCTGGATCCCCCCGGGGAACACTGAAGCTTTCTTT. Protein product: CAWIPPGNTEAFF.

This clone was counted once. The CDR3 nucleotides read TGTGCCAGCAGTTTTCGCAGACAGGGTAGCAATCAGCCCCAGCATTTT. It codes for CASSFRRQGSNQPQHF. The genes are TRBV27 and TRBJ1-5; 7 bases align to TRBD1. Germline CDR1 MNHEY, CDR2 SMNVEV (reference sequence). The length of the CDR3 is 16 residues. Trimming at V came to 3 bases and at J to 0 bases, leaving 5 bases not matched to a gene.

The chain recombines TRBV11-2 with TRBJ1-6; D possibly corresponds to TRBD1 (5 bases). From germline, CDR1 is SGHAT and CDR2 FQNNGV. V was cut by 4 bases and J by 9 bases, with 16 bases left in between. The CDR3 consists of 15 residues. CDR3 DNA: TGTGCCAGCAGCTCAGCCGGGGGTCAAGCTTCACCCCTCCACTTT. Amino acid sequence: CASSSAGGQASPLHF.

V gene TRBV20-1 combines with J gene TRBJ2-3; 9 bases are shared with TRBD2. With V trimmed by 3 bases and J by 2 bases, 6 bases remained unmatched. CDR3 length equals 15 residues. CDR1 is DFQATT and CDR2 is SNEGSKA in the germline V gene (reference sequence). The CDR3 loop reads CSASGAGGPTDTQYF. DNA of the CDR3: TGCAGTGCTAGTGGTGCGGGAGGGCCCACAGATACGCAGTATTTT.

This rearrangement joins TRBV20-1 to TRBJ2-1, with D unclear. This CDR3 region has 11 residues. Germline-derived CDR1 and CDR2 are DFQATT and SNEGSKA (reference sequence). Trimming stripped 6 bases from V and 4 bases from J, with 7 bases between. The CDR3 is CSAVLYNEQFF. DNA for the CDR3: TGCAGTGCCGTTTTGTACAATGAGCAGTTCTTC.

This chain connects TRBV7-6 to TRBJ1-5; tentatively, D is TRBD1 (6 bases). The CDR3 contains 15 residues. The germline gives CDR1 SGHVS, CDR2 FNYEAQ. V lost 5 bases to trimming and J lost 2 bases, with 13 bases between them. In nucleotides, the CDR3 is TGTGCCAGCAGCCGAGGGGGGGCAGGCAATCAGCCCCAGCATTTT. Translated: CASSRGGAGNQPQHF.

A few counts support this clone. The CDR3 DNA reads TGTGCCAGCTCAATCGGACAGATCTACCAAGAGACCCAGTACTTC. Protein: CASSIGQIYQETQYF. The chain has TRBV18 and TRBJ2-5; D might be TRBD1 (6 bases). The CDR3 is 15 residues long. V lost 5 bases to trimming and J lost 0 bases, with 13 bases between them. From germline, CDR1 is KGHSH and CDR2 LQKENI.

This clone was counted a single time. V and J are TRBV28 and TRBJ2-5; TRBD2 matches 15 bases. The CDR3 spans 16 residues. CDR1 and CDR2 (germline): MDHEN, SYDVKM. The V gene end was trimmed by 5 bases and the J gene end by 5 bases; junction bases not matched to a gene: 6. CDR3 residues: CASSQGLAGGFETQYF. For the CDR3, the DNA is TGTGCCAGCAGTCAAGGACTAGCGGGAGGGTTTGAGACCCAGTACTTC.

The rearrangement links TRBV5-6 to TRBJ2-2, with a possible D match to TRBD2 (6 bases). Looked up from germline, CDR1 is SGHDT and CDR2 is YYEEEE. Between the trimmed V and J ends, which lost 2 bases and 7 bases, there was a span of 18 bases. The CDR3 spans 16 residues. The CDR3 DNA is TGTGCCAGCAGCTTACTACTAGCAACAACCCTCGGGGAGCTGTTTTTT. Translated: CASSLLLATTLGELFF. Complete variable domain (other parts from reference TRBV5-6 and TRBJ2-2): DAGVTQSPTHLIKTRGQQVTLRCSPKSGHDTVSWYQQALGQGPQFIFQYYEEEERQRGNFPDRFSGHQFPNYSSELNVNALLLGDSALYLCASSLLLATTLGELFFGEGSRLTVL.

The chain uses TRBV7-9 and TRBJ2-3; maybe TRBD2 (7 bases). CDR3 length: 15 amino acids. The ends were cut back, 3 bases at V and 4 bases at J, with 14 bases in the middle. Germline CDR1 is SEHNR and CDR2 is FQNEAQ (reference sequence). The CDR3 sequence: CASSFVPGGPDTQYF. The CDR3 nucleotides are TGTGCCAGCAGCTTCGTTCCCGGGGGGCCAGATACGCAGTATTTT.

V is TRBV12-5 and J is TRBJ1-1; 11 bases map to TRBD1. The CDR3 contains 14 residues. The germline V gene has CDR1 LGHNT and CDR2 FRNRAP. The trim removed 4 bases at V and 4 bases at J, leaving 2 bases unmatched. CDR3 amino acids: CASGYGTGGTEAFF. In DNA, the CDR3 is TGTGCTAGTGGTTACGGGACAGGGGGCACTGAAGCTTTCTTT.

Here the CDR3 DNA reads TGCAGCGTCCTGACAGGAAACTATGGCTACACCTTC. It encodes CSVLTGNYGYTF. The V gene is TRBV29-1, the J gene TRBJ1-2, with D maybe TRBD1 (6 bases). Germline CDR1 is SQVTM and CDR2 is ANQGSEA. Deletions cut 6 bases from V and 2 bases from J, with 10 bases between. This CDR3 has 12 amino acids.

The chain couples TRBV2 to TRBJ1-2; D gene ambiguous. The ends were cut back, 7 bases at V and 6 bases at J, with 15 bases in the middle. Germline CDR1 SNHLY, CDR2 FYNNEI. The CDR3 has 13 amino acids. The CDR3 loop is CASIEASFDGYTF. DNA for the CDR3: TGTGCCAGCATTGAGGCATCCTTCGATGGCTACACCTTC.

The chain is built from TRBV3-1 (or the pseudogene TRBV3-2) and TRBJ2-6; tentative D call: TRBD2 (6 bases). The CDR3 consists of 17 residues. CDR1 is LGHDT, CDR2 YNNKEL, per germline (reference sequence). V lost 3 bases and J 0 bases, leaving 12 bases between the germline ends. For the CDR3, the DNA is TGTGCCAGCAGCCAGGGCGTGGGGGGCTCTGGGGCCAACGTCCTGACTTTC. This gives the protein CASSQGVGGSGANVLTF.